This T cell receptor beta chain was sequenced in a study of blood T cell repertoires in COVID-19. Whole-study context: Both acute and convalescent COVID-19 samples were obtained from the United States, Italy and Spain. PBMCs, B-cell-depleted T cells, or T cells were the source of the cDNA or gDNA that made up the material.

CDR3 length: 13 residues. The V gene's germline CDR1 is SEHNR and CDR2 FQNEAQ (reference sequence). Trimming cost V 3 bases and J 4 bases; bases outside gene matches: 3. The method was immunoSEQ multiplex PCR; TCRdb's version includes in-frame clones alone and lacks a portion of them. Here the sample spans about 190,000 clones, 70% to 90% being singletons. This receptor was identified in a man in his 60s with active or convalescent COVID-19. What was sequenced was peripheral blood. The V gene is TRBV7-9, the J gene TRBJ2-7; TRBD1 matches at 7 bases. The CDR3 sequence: CASSLGQLYEQYF. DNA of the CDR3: TGTGCCAGCAGCTTGGGACAGTTATACGAGCAGTACTTC.